A selection of T cell receptor beta chains follows, all from one sample in a study of T cell responses to AZD1222 COVID-19 vaccine. Sequencing was performed with immunoSEQ multiplex PCR; in TCRdb, only in-frame clones are kept and a portion is missing. The sample includes 100,000 or so clones, 85% to 90% of them seen just once. Here the sequenced sample was peripheral blood, taken 28 days after the second AZD1222 dose. All receptors come from an adult who received the AZD1222 COVID-19 vaccine. CDR3s include the opening cysteine and the closing phenylalanine or tryptophan. A D gene is named only where the DNA matches it firmly. Not every row has a clone size; where given, it reads once, few, many or a size class.

CDR3 protein: CASSPGALDYNEQFF
CDR3 DNA: TGTGCCAGCAGCCCAGGGGCCCTCGATTACAATGAGCAGTTCTTC
J gene: TRBJ2-1
V gene: TRBV5-6
D gene: NA
clone size: NA

CDR3 protein: CASSLRRTGGYGMVF
CDR3 DNA: TGTGCCAGCAGCTTAAGGAGAACAGGCGGTTATGGTATGGTTTTC
J gene: TRBJ2-7
V gene: TRBV7-9
D gene: NA
clone size: NA

CDR3 protein: CASSLNGGADTQYF
CDR3 DNA: TGCGCCAGCAGCTTGAATGGGGGCGCAGATACGCAGTATTTT
J gene: TRBJ2-3
V gene: TRBV5-1
D gene: NA
clone size: NA

CDR3 protein: CASSPRDRGGADTQYF
CDR3 DNA: TGTGCCAGCAGCCCCCGGGACAGGGGGGGAGCAGATACGCAGTATTTT
J gene: TRBJ2-3
V gene: TRBV7-8
D gene: TRBD1
clone size: NA

CDR3 protein: CASTPRLGQTSRGTEAFF
CDR3 DNA: TGTGCCAGCACCCCCCGGCTGGGACAGACGTCGAGGGGGACTGAAGCTTTCTTT
J gene: TRBJ1-1
V gene: TRBV5-6
D gene: TRBD1
clone size: NA

CDR3 protein: CASSSGNTGELFF
CDR3 DNA: TGCGCCAGCAGCTCAGGGAACACCGGGGAGCTGTTTTTT
J gene: TRBJ2-2
V gene: TRBV5-1
D gene: NA
clone size: NA

CDR3 protein: CASSLGGGQGLMNTEAFF
CDR3 DNA: TGCGCCAGCAGCCTTGGTGGGGGACAGGGTCTAATGAACACTGAAGCTTTCTTT
J gene: TRBJ1-1
V gene: TRBV5-1
D gene: TRBD1
clone size: medium-sized

CDR3 protein: CASSYGGKETQYF
CDR3 DNA: TGTGCCAGCAGTTACGGGGGAAAAGAGACCCAGTACTTC
J gene: TRBJ2-5
V gene: TRBV12-3/TRBV12-4
D gene: NA
clone size: NA

CDR3 protein: CASSQPQGRGEQYF
CDR3 DNA: TGTGCCAGCAGCCAACCTCAGGGAAGGGGCGAGCAGTACTTC
J gene: TRBJ2-7
V gene: TRBV28
D gene: NA
clone size: once

CDR3 protein: CASSLEGPYEQYF
CDR3 DNA: TGTGCCAGCAGTTTAGAGGGTCCGTACGAGCAGTACTTC
J gene: TRBJ2-7
V gene: TRBV12-3/TRBV12-4
D gene: NA
clone size: NA

CDR3 protein: CASSVNTGFGEQYF
CDR3 DNA: TGTGCCAGCAGCGTAAACACAGGGTTTGGAGAGCAGTACTTC
J gene: TRBJ2-7
V gene: TRBV9
D gene: NA
clone size: NA

CDR3 protein: CASSLSLAGNEQYF
CDR3 DNA: TGTGCCAGCAGCCTCTCGCTAGCGGGAAACGAGCAGTACTTC
J gene: TRBJ2-7
V gene: TRBV7-9
D gene: TRBD2
clone size: NA

CDR3 protein: CASSLKQGGFQVYGNTIYF
CDR3 DNA: TGTGCCAGCAGTTTAAAACAGGGGGGGTTCCAGGTGTATGGAAACACCATATATTTT
J gene: TRBJ1-3
V gene: TRBV28
D gene: TRBD1
clone size: NA

CDR3 protein: CASSVSGNTIYF
CDR3 DNA: TGTGCCAGCAGTGTCTCTGGAAACACCATATATTTT
J gene: TRBJ1-3
V gene: TRBV28
D gene: NA
clone size: NA

CDR3 protein: CAVGRGRTYEQYF
CDR3 DNA: TGTGCCGTAGGCAGGGGGCGGACCTACGAGCAGTACTTC
J gene: TRBJ2-7
V gene: TRBV28
D gene: TRBD1
clone size: NA